The sample holds a few counts of the clone carrying this T cell receptor beta chain. Its target is unknown. Trimming took 8 bases from V and 1 from J, leaving 12 bases between them. The CDR3 covers 15 residues. The germline gives CDR1 MNHNY, CDR2 SVGAGI (reference sequence). Total RNA extraction produced at least 5 micrograms (per sample) for the study. The data originate from a study of blood T cells in healthy people across ages. For the second PCR, which ran for roughly 7 to 11 cycles, a sample-barcoded 5' primer and a J-beta primer mix were used. TCRdb analysed the 5' RACE reads with MiXCR anew, one entry per CDR3 protein. The table has over 1.5 million distinct CDR3 sequences, 49% seen once. General study points: Age brought a roughly linear fall in TCR beta diversity measured per million T cells. The study found more naive CD4+ cells and higher diversity in long-lived than aged donors.

The receptor comes from a woman between 40 and 55 years old in good health. The sequencing input was blood. The chain recombines TRBV6-6 with TRBJ2-6, with D perhaps TRBD2 (5 bases). CDR3 protein: CASSGGQSGANVLTF. In DNA form, the CDR3 reads TGTGCCAGCTCCGGCGGGCAGTCTGGGGCCAACGTCCTGACTTTC.